Ten or more counts support the clone carrying this TCR beta chain. Its matching antigen is unknown. Using its own MiXCR run on the 5' RACE reads, TCRdb lists one record per CDR3 protein. The sample consists of nearly 60,000 distinct CDR3 sequences, about 3.2% of them appearing once. This specimen belongs to a study of neurological immune-mediated disorders. Study-wide findings and caveats: With the multiple sclerosis repertoire cluster, neither clinical nor MRI features showed any association. Expansion of TCR clones was greatest in HTLV-1-associated myelopathy and smallest in multiple sclerosis, where it fell below that of healthy controls. None of the CDR3 amino acid sequences of expanded clones were shared across subjects, and this suggested private repertoires in all groups.

Trimming removed 5 bases at V and 4 bases at J, with 10 bases between. The germline CDR1 and CDR2 sequences are SGHTA and FQGNSA. This CDR3 has 13 amino acids. The sequence was collected from a woman aged 55-70 years with multiple sclerosis. V and J are TRBV7-2 and TRBJ2-3; D is ambiguous. Material: PBMCs. CDR3: CASSPQIPDTQYF. In nucleotides, the CDR3 is TGTGCCAGCAGCCCCCAAATTCCAGATACGCAGTATTTT.